This is a list of T cell receptor beta chains from one sample in a study of T cell responses to AZD1222 COVID-19 vaccine. Measured with immunoSEQ multiplex PCR; TCRdb has only the in-frame clones, and not every one. This sample has about 110,000 clones, with 70% to 90% found just once. Sequences were derived from peripheral blood, sampled 28 days after the second AZD1222 dose. The receptor source for this set is an adult who received the AZD1222 COVID-19 vaccine. Both conserved end residues are part of each CDR3. The order of the fields is D gene, V gene, clone size, J gene, CDR3 protein, CDR3 DNA. The D gene is left open where the match is weak. Not all rows give a size; the values are once, few, many and, for expanded clones, a class.

>TRBD1|TRBV6-4|-|TRBJ2-2
CASSSGTANTGELFF
TGTGCCAGCAGTTCCGGGACAGCTAACACCGGGGAGCTGTTTTTT
>TRBD1|TRBV9|-|TRBJ2-7
CASIPRHRGMTYEQYF
TGTGCCAGCATTCCCCGTCACAGGGGAATGACCTACGAGCAGTACTTC
>-|TRBV18|once|TRBJ1-4
CASSPRGGSTNEKLFF
TGTGCCAGCTCACCACGAGGGGGATCAACTAATGAAAAACTGTTTTTT
>-|TRBV30|-|TRBJ1-5
CAWSVWGAGNQPQHF
TGTGCCTGGAGTGTATGGGGTGCCGGCAATCAGCCCCAGCATTTT
>TRBD1|TRBV7-9|-|TRBJ2-7
CASSPRDSNYEQYF
TGTGCCAGCAGCCCCCGGGACAGTAATTACGAGCAGTACTTC
>TRBD2|TRBV11-3|-|TRBJ2-2
CASSLTGLSNTGELFF
TGTGCCAGCAGCTTGACGGGACTATCTAACACCGGGGAGCTGTTTTTT
>TRBD1|TRBV5-5|few|TRBJ1-5
CASSGGTGSFSNQPQHF
TGTGCCAGCAGCGGGGGGACAGGGAGTTTTAGCAATCAGCCCCAGCATTTT
>TRBD1|TRBV7-8|-|TRBJ1-2
CASSPAATGAYGYTF
TGTGCCAGCAGCCCCGCGGCGACAGGGGCCTATGGCTACACCTTC
>-|TRBV30|-|TRBJ2-5
CAYDTLGETQYF
TGTGCCTACGACACGCTAGGGGAGACCCAGTACTTC
>-|TRBV12-3/TRBV12-4|-|TRBJ2-7
CASSFMGADEQYF
TGTGCCAGCAGTTTTATGGGGGCCGACGAGCAGTACTTC
>TRBD2|TRBV5-6|-|TRBJ2-7
CASSLNPGGLTYEQYF
TGTGCCAGCAGCTTGAATCCTGGGGGACTAACCTACGAGCAGTACTTC
>-|TRBV6-4|-|TRBJ2-7
CASTEGSKEYF
TGTGCCAGCACCGAGGGGAGTAAAGAGTACTTC
>-|TRBV28|-|TRBJ2-3
CASSPAGRTDTQYF
TGTGCCAGCAGTCCCGCCGGACGCACAGATACGCAGTATTTT
>TRBD2|TRBV9|-|TRBJ2-7
CASSPTSGGALEVTEQYF
TGTGCCAGCAGCCCGACTAGCGGGGGGGCCCTAGAAGTCACCGAGCAGTACTTC
>TRBD1|TRBV5-1|-|TRBJ2-7
CASCAGGPLVYEQYF
TGCGCCAGCTGCGCAGGGGGCCCTCTGGTCTACGAGCAGTACTTC
>-|TRBV5-1|-|TRBJ1-1
CASADSENTEAFF
TGCGCCAGCGCAGACAGCGAGAACACTGAAGCTTTCTTT
>-|TRBV6-4|-|TRBJ1-5
CAFPTGNVFQPQHF
TGTGCCTTTCCCACGGGGAACGTGTTCCAGCCCCAGCATTTT
>-|TRBV19|few|TRBJ1-4
CASRRTPGREKLFF
TGTGCCAGTAGAAGAACCCCGGGGCGTGAAAAACTGTTTTTT
>-|TRBV19|-|TRBJ2-3
CASSRLPDTQYF
TGTGCCAGTAGTCGTTTACCAGATACGCAGTATTTT
>TRBD1|TRBV5-1|-|TRBJ1-2
CASSPRQGSYYGYTF
TGCGCCAGCAGCCCCCGACAGGGCAGTTACTATGGCTACACCTTC
>-|TRBV15|-|TRBJ2-3
CATSRDRGAATDTQYF
TGTGCCACCAGCAGAGATCGGGGGGCTGCAACAGATACGCAGTATTTT
>TRBD1|TRBV2|-|TRBJ1-2
CASKGTGYGYTF
TGTGCCAGCAAGGGGACAGGCTATGGCTACACCTTC
>-|TRBV7-3|-|TRBJ2-5
CASSITPGQQETQYF
TGTGCCAGCAGCATAACGCCGGGACAACAAGAGACCCAGTACTTC
>TRBD1|TRBV5-1|-|TRBJ2-7
CASSYDRVHEQYF
TGCGCCAGCAGCTATGACAGGGTCCACGAGCAGTACTTC
>-|TRBV6-5|-|TRBJ2-1
CASSPGNEQFF
TGTGCCAGCAGCCCGGGCAATGAGCAGTTCTTC
>TRBD1|TRBV24-1|-|TRBJ1-5
CATSEQGQGNGQPQHF
TGTGCCACCAGTGAGCAGGGACAGGGCAACGGGCAGCCCCAGCATTTT